This T cell receptor beta chain stems from a study of OX40 agonist ivuxolimab in advanced cancers. With regard to this clone: Its antigen is not identified.

The V and J ends lost 1 base and 6 bases, in that order; junction bases with no gene match: 11. CDR1 is SEHNR and CDR2 is FQNEAQ in the germline V gene (reference sequence). The CDR3 is 17 amino acids. Overall study results and limits: Within 6 weeks, CD4+ and CD8+ blood T cells expanded clonally at 0.1 to 3.0 mg/kg.

Clones were read by immunoSEQ multiplex PCR, and TCRdb kept only the in-frame ones, dropping some. The table lists roughly 63,000 clones, approximately 92% of them singletons, with more than 10% in the top ten. This TCR was sampled from an adult with an advanced solid tumor such as melanoma, head and neck, liver or kidney cancer. V gene TRBV7-9 combines with J gene TRBJ2-2, with TRBD2 identical over 7 bases. This sample comprised CD4+ or CD8+ T cells sorted from blood, obtained in a trial of the OX40 agonist ivuxolimab. CDR3 protein: CASSLGVAGWNPGELFF. The CDR3 coding sequence is TGTGCCAGCAGCTTAGGGGTAGCGGGCTGGAATCCCGGGGAGCTGTTTTTT.